This T cell receptor (beta chain) was documented in a study of blood T cell repertoires in COVID-19. The Seattle patients, enrolled during active infection, were followed longitudinally. Original methodology: Scientists estimated how many nucleated cells there were by amplifying reference gene primers. TCRdb's copy holds only in-frame clones and misses some; the assay was immunoSEQ multiplex PCR. V and J calls plus clone size are reproduced from that table; the DNA served to infer D and trimming. The profile shows fewer than 60,000 clones, about four fifths of them singletons. Sequenced material: peripheral blood. The TCR originated in a woman older than 75 with COVID-19, enrolled during active disease.

For the CDR3, the DNA is TGTGCCAGCAGCTCTCCTAAGGACAGGTTGGATTCGGAGACCCAGTACTTC. It codes for CASSSPKDRLDSETQYF. The rearrangement links TRBV7-9 to TRBJ2-5; TRBD1 agrees at 7 bases. V dropped 4 bases and J dropped 5; count of bases not matched to a gene: 16. Germline CDR1 reads SEHNR; CDR2 reads FQNEAQ (reference sequence). This CDR3 has 17 amino acids. Supplemented by reference TRBV7-9 and TRBJ2-5, the full variable domain reads DTGVSQNPRHKITKRGQNVTFRCDPISEHNRLYWYRQTLGQGPEFLTYFQNEAQLEKSRLLSDRFSAERPKGSFSTLEIQRTEQGDSAMYLCASSSPKDRLDSETQYFGPGTRLLVL.